This T cell receptor (beta chain) originates from a study of cytomegalovirus exposure and HLA in healthy donors. The CDR3 has 14 amino acids. With 3 bases clipped from V and 7 bases from J, the junction kept 5 bases outside the gene matches. Germline V gives CDR1 SGHRS, CDR2 YFSETQ. The PCR had 60 Vbeta and 13 Jbeta primers. Assay used: immunoSEQ multiplex PCR; TCRdb lists only in-frame clones, some missing. Here the sample spans some 160,000 clones, about 82% being singletons. Overall study results and limits: There were reportedly fewer N-insertions in an Asian-associated ancestry cluster than the roughly 670-donor mean, in a later analysis. Later analysis demonstrated an association between a missense DCLRE1C variant and TCR beta V- and J-gene trimming. Reportedly, HLA-A and HLA-B alleles of most subjects were accurately predicted from TCR beta.

On this clone: Its antigen remains unidentified.

The chain carries TRBV5-1 and TRBJ2-2, with 8 bases that match TRBD1. This clonotype was obtained from a male donor in good health and CMV-seronegative. The sequenced sample was PBMCs. The DNA of the CDR3 is TGCGCCAGCAGCTCCGGGACAGGTCGCGGGGAGCTGTTTTTT. Protein product: CASSSGTGRGELFF.